This T cell receptor beta chain was captured by sequencing in a study of T-cell memory formation after mild COVID-19. The overall study: Largely, the TCR clusters proved donor specific. Study results and limitations: Still unconfirmed is whether the second-wave clones peaking on day 37 recognized SARS-CoV-2.

Constant-segment primers served in 5'RACE that generated TCR alpha and TCR beta cDNA libraries bearing sample barcodes and UMIs. From the 5' RACE reads, TCRdb called clonotypes with MiXCR, one entry per CDR3 protein. This sample has more than 450,000 distinct CDR3 sequences, with roughly 18% found just once. This clonotype was counted between two and nine times. Its target is not known. The sample comprised PBMCs or a T cell subset sorted from them (not recorded which). This clonotype was obtained from an adult woman who had mild COVID-19 (a few samples of this study predate the infection). Cell type and time point are not known.

CDR3 bases: TGCAGCGTAGGACAGTCCTATGGCTACACCTTC. Protein sequence: CSVGQSYGYTF. The V and J genes are TRBV29-1 and TRBJ1-2; D is possibly TRBD1 (6 bases). Trimming removed 6 bases at V and 4 bases at J, with 9 bases between. The germline CDR1 and CDR2 sequences are SQVTM and ANQGSEA. CDR3 size: 11 residues.